This entry describes one T cell receptor beta chain. Its antigen is still unknown. This sample is drawn from a study of T cell repertoires in cytomegalovirus infection. Study-level background: Selection of CMV epitopes for the study included recently identified HLA-C-restricted and well-studied HLA-B-restricted ones. Public TCR beta signatures marked donors with CMV infection and the matching HLA.

The V gene's germline CDR1 is LGHNT and CDR2 FRNRAP. The CDR3 loop spans 13 amino acids. Trimming pared 5 bases from V and 4 bases from J, leaving 9 bases between. Study-wide results and caveats: Cumulated frequencies of public TCR beta families served to identify carriers of CMV plus the relevant HLA.

TCRdb re-called the reads through MiXCR, storing one row per CDR3 protein. Altogether some 900,000 distinct CDR3 sequences are present, 32% being singletons, with the ten largest covering around 12%. Sequenced material: cultured CD8+ T cells from PBMCs, taken from culture after CMV antigen stimulation. The V and J genes are TRBV12-5 and TRBJ2-1; D is unclear. The receptor was derived from a human donor in good health (CMV status not recorded). Some clones in this sample may be carry-over from other donors' samples. In DNA form, the CDR3 reads TGTGCTAGTGGTGGCTACAGATACAATGAGCAGTTCTTC. Translated, it gives CASGGYRYNEQFF.